This TCR beta chain was documented in a study of blood T cell repertoires in COVID-19. In its sample, this clone was seen a few times. Germline-derived CDR1 and CDR2 are SGHTA and FQGTGA. J was trimmed by 5 bases and V by 0 bases; bases with no gene match: 4. This CDR3 is 16 amino acids long. Assay used: immunoSEQ multiplex PCR; TCRdb lists only in-frame clones, some missing. The table includes about 300,000 clones, around 86% detected once. The sequencing input was peripheral blood. This sequence joins TRBV7-3 and TRBJ1-2; the match to TRBD1 covers 12 bases. This sequence originates from a woman aged 45 to 65 with acute or convalescent COVID-19. As DNA, the CDR3 is TGTGCCAGCAGCTTAACGGGACAGGGGGCTGGTTATGGCTACACCTTC. Translation gives CASSLTGQGAGYGYTF.